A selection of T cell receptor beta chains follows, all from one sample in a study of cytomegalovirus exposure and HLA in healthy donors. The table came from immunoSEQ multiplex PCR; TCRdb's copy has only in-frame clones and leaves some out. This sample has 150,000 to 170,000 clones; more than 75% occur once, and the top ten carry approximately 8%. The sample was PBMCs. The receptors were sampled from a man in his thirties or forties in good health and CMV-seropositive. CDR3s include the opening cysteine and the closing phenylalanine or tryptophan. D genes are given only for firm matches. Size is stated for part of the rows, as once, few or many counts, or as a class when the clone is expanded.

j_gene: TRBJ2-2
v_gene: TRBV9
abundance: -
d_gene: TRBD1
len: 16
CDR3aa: CASSSTGSANTGELFF
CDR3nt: TGTGCCAGCAGCTCGACAGGGAGTGCGAACACCGGGGAGCTGTTTTTT

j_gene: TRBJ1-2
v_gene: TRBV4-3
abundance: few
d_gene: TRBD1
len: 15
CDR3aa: CASSQEAGGLYGYTF
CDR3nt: TGCGCCAGCAGCCAAGAGGCAGGGGGATTATATGGCTACACCTTC

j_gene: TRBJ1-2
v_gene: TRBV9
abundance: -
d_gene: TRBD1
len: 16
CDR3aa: CASSRSRTGLNYGYTF
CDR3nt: TGTGCCAGCAGCCGAAGCCGGACAGGACTGAACTATGGCTACACCTTC

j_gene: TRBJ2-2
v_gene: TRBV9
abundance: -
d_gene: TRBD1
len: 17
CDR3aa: CASSVGPGTGSTGELFF
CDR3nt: TGTGCCAGCAGCGTAGGACCCGGGACAGGGAGCACCGGGGAGCTGTTTTTT

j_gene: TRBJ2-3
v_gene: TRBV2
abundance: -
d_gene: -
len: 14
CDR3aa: CASIDTYSTDTQYF
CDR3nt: TGTGCCAGCATAGACACTTACAGCACAGATACGCAGTATTTT

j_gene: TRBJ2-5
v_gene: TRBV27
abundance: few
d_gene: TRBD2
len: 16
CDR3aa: CASSLSPGGSRETQYF
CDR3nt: TGTGCCAGCAGTTTATCACCAGGCGGGAGTCGAGAGACCCAGTACTTC

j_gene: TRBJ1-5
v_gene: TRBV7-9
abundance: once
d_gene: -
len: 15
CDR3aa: CASSFSGYSNQPQHF
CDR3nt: TGTGCCAGCAGCTTCTCCGGTTATAGCAATCAGCCCCAGCATTTT

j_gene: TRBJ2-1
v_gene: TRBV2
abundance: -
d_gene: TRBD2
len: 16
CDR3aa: CASSELSGRRYNEQFF
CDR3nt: TGTGCCAGCAGTGAGTTAAGCGGGAGACGATACAATGAGCAGTTCTTC

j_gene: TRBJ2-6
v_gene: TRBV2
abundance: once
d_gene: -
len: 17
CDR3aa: CASSFPRRGGGANVLTF
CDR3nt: TGTGCCAGCAGCTTCCCCCGGAGAGGTGGTGGGGCCAACGTCCTGACTTTC

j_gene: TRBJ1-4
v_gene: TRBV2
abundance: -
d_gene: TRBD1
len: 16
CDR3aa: CASSLPGQGIGEKLFF
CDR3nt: TGTGCCAGCAGTCTCCCGGGACAGGGGATTGGCGAAAAACTGTTTTTT

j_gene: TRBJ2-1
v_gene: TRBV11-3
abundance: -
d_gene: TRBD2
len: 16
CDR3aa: CASSLRGGRGGNEQFF
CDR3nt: TGTGCCAGCAGCTTACGAGGCGGGAGGGGAGGCAATGAGCAGTTCTTC

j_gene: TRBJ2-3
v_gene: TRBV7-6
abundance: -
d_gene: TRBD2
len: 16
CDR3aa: CASSTTSYTSTDTQYF
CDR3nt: TGTGCCAGCAGCACGACTAGCTATACTAGCACAGATACGCAGTATTTT

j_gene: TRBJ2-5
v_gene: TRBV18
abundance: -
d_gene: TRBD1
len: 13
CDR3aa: CASSPRQGETQYF
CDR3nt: TGTGCCAGCTCACCACGACAGGGAGAGACCCAGTACTTC

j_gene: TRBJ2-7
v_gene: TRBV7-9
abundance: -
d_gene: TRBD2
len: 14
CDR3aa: CASTRTSGLYEQYF
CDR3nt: TGTGCCAGCACCCGGACTAGCGGTCTATACGAGCAGTACTTC

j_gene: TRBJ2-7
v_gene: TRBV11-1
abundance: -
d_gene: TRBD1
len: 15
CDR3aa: CASSTGVAGSDEQYF
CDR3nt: TGTGCCAGCAGCACAGGGGTCGCGGGTTCGGACGAGCAGTACTTC

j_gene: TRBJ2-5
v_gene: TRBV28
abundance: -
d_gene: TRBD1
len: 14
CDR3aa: CASSFVQGQETQYF
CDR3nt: TGTGCCAGCAGTTTCGTACAGGGGCAAGAGACCCAGTACTTC

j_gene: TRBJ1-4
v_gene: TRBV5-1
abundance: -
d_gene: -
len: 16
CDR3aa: CASSSGGGPSNEKLFF
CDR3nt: TGCGCCAGCAGCTCCGGCGGGGGCCCGTCTAATGAAAAACTGTTTTTT

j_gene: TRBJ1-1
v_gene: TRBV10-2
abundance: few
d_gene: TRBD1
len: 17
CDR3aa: CASSELGQGGRGTEAFF
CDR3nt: TGCGCCAGCAGTGAACTCGGACAGGGAGGCAGGGGCACTGAAGCTTTCTTT

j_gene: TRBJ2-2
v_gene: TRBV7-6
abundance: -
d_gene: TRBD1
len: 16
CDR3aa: CASSSRTGESTGELFF
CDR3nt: TGTGCCAGCAGCTCCCGGACAGGGGAGAGCACCGGGGAGCTGTTTTTT

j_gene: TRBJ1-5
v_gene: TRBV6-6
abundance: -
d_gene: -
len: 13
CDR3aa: CASRGHLNQPQHF
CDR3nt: TGTGCCAGCAGGGGGCACCTCAATCAGCCCCAGCATTTT

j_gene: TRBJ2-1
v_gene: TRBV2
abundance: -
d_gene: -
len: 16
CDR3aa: CASSEEGGGSYNEQFF
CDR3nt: TGTGCCAGCAGTGAAGAGGGGGGGGGCTCCTACAATGAGCAGTTCTTC

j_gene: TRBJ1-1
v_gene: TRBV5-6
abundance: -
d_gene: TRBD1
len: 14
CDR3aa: CASSLGGQGSEAFF
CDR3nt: TGTGCCAGCAGCTTGGGGGGACAGGGGTCTGAAGCTTTCTTT

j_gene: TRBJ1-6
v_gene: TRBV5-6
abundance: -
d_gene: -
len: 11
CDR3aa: CASSLGREYHF
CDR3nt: TGTGCCAGCAGCTTGGGCCGGGAGTACCACTTT

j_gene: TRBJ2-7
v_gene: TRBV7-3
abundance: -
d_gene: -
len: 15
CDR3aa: CASSPAAGSSYEQYF
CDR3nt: TGTGCCAGCAGCCCCGCTGCGGGGAGCTCCTACGAGCAGTACTTC

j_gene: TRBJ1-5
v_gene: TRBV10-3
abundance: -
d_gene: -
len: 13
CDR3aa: CAIGGGPNQPQHF
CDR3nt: TGTGCCATCGGAGGAGGCCCAAATCAGCCCCAGCATTTT

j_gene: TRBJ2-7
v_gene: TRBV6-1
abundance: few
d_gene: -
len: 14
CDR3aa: CASSGTSRLYEQYF
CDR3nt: TGTGCCAGCAGCGGGACTTCCCGCCTCTACGAGCAGTACTTC

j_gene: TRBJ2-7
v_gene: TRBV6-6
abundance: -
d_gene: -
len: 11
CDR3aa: CASSPGNEQYF
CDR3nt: TGTGCCAGCAGTCCAGGGAACGAGCAGTACTTC

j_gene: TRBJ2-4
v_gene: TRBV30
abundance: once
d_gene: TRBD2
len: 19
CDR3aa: CAWSVRGGRARTTKNIQYF
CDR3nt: TGTGCCTGGAGTGTACGGGGCGGGAGGGCCCGGACAACCAAAAACATTCAGTACTTC

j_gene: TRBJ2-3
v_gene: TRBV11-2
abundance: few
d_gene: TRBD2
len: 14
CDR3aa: CASSSGLAGGTQYF
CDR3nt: TGTGCCAGCAGCTCCGGACTAGCGGGAGGGACGCAGTATTTT

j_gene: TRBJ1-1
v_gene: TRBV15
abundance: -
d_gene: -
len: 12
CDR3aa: CATSEQLTEAFF
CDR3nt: TGTGCCACCAGCGAACAGCTCACTGAAGCTTTCTTT

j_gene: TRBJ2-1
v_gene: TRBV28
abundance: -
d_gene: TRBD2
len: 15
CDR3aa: CASSFMGGTLGEQFF
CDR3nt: TGTGCCAGCAGTTTCATGGGGGGGACTCTGGGGGAGCAGTTCTTC

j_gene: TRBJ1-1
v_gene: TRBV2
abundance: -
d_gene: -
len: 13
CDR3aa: CAEGEGTNTEAFF
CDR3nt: TGTGCCGAAGGGGAGGGGACGAACACTGAAGCTTTCTTT